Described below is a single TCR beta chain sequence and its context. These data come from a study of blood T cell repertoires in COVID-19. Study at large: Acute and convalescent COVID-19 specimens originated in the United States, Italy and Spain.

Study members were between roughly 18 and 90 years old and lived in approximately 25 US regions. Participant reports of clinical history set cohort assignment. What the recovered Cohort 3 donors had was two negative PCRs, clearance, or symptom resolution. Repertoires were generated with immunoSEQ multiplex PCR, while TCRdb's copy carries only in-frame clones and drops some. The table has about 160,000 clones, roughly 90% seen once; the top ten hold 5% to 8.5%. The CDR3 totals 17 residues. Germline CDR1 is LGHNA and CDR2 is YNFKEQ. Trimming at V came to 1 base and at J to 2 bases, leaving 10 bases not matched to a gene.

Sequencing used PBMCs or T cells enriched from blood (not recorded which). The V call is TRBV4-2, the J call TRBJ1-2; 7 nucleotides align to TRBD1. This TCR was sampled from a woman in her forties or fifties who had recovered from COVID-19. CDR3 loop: CASSQGGQSSPNYGYTF. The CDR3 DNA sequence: TGTGCCAGCAGCCAAGGGGGACAGTCAAGTCCCAACTATGGCTACACCTTC.